These 3 T cell receptor beta chains were sequenced from one sample in a study of blood T cell repertoires in COVID-19. Assay used: immunoSEQ multiplex PCR; TCRdb lists only in-frame clones, some missing. The sample lists roughly 670,000 clones; 85% to 90% were seen once. The sequenced sample consisted of peripheral blood. The receptors derive from a woman between 18 and 29 years old with acute or convalescent COVID-19.

This sequence joins TRBV18 and TRBJ1-5; D remains ambiguous. This CDR3 is built from 16 residues. V was cut by 6 bases and J by 6 bases, with 21 bases left in between. Germline V CDR1 and CDR2: KGHSH, LQKENI. CDR3: CASSLGLDPTFQPQHF. In DNA, the CDR3 is TGTGCCAGCTCGCTCGGACTGGATCCTACATTTCAGCCCCAGCATTTT.

The V and J genes are TRBV7-2 and TRBJ1-5; 10 bases agree with TRBD1. J was trimmed by 6 bases and V by 4 bases; bases with no gene match: 9. The CDR3 extends over 16 amino acids. Germline-derived CDR1 and CDR2 are SGHTA and FQGNSA. In DNA, the CDR3 is TGTGCCAGCAGCTCCGAATCCGGGACAGGGGTTCAGCCCCAGCATTTT. Translated: CASSSESGTGVQPQHF.

The rearrangement links TRBV4-2 to TRBJ2-3; D is perhaps TRBD2 (7 bases). Germline CDR1 is LGHNA and CDR2 is YNFKEQ. This CDR3 has 17 residues. The V end was cut by 4 bases, the J end by 0 bases, with 17 bases between. For the CDR3, the DNA is TGTGCCAGCAGCCGTAGACTGGGGGGGGCTAGCACAGATACGCAGTATTTT. This encodes CASSRRLGGASTDTQYF.